This T cell receptor (beta chain) was sequenced for a study of blood T cell repertoires in COVID-19. In the study overall: PBMCs, B-cell-depleted T cells, or T cells provided the cDNA or gDNA that made up the material.

Germline CDR1 reads SGHTA; CDR2 reads FQGNSA. With 0 bases clipped from V and 3 bases from J, the junction kept 8 bases outside the gene matches. This CDR3 has 16 residues. In the original workflow: How many nucleated cells were present was estimated from reference gene primer amplification. The assay was immunoSEQ multiplex PCR, and TCRdb's table has in-frame clones only and misses some. For V, J and clone size, that table is used; D and trimming come from the DNA. The sample shows roughly 140,000 clones, around 81% of them seen only once. The sample was peripheral blood. This receptor was taken from a human donor in a cohort sampled during active COVID-19. The chain carries TRBV7-2 and TRBJ2-7, with 7 bases fitting TRBD1. In DNA form, the CDR3 reads TGTGCCAGCAGCTTAGCCGGGACAGCAAGTCTCTACGAGCAGTACTTC. This encodes CASSLAGTASLYEQYF.